Below, 19 T cell receptor beta chains from the same sample are listed, as sequenced in a study of regulatory T cells in long-lasting Graves disease. Library construction for TCR beta used iRepertoire HTBI primers and Arm-PCR of CDR3 regions. TCRdb used MiXCR to reprocess the multiplex PCR reads, holding one entry per CDR3 protein. The sample records some 490,000 distinct CDR3 sequences, around 12% being singletons. Time point of the sample: newly diagnosed GD, antithyroid drugs for less than 3 months. PBMCs provided the RNA from which the TCR library was made. In addition, the sample was reused for a study of T cells in Graves' hyperthyroidism and ophthalmopathy.

This material consisted of peripheral blood mononuclear cells (PBMCs), taken at new diagnosis, from a patient treated with antithyroid drugs. The receptors derive from a woman between 25 and 40 years old with Graves disease.

DNA for the CDR3: TGTGCCAGCAGACCACACCAGGCGGGAGGTGCCGAGCAGTACTTC. Protein: CASRPHQAGGAEQYF. The chain recombines TRBV5-5 with TRBJ2-7, with 8 bases lining up with TRBD2. The germline gives CDR1 SGHKS, CDR2 YYEKEE (reference sequence). The CDR3 totals 15 residues. The trim removed 5 bases at V and 6 bases at J, leaving 13 bases unmatched.

The chain carries TRBV20-1 and TRBJ1-2; 7 bases fit TRBD1. The CDR3 runs 14 residues. The V gene end was trimmed by 4 bases and the J gene end by 4 bases; junction bases not matched to a gene: 9. The germline V gene encodes CDR1 DFQATT and CDR2 SNEGSKA (reference sequence). This CDR3 is CSAMISSGGYGYTF. As DNA, the CDR3 is TGCAGTGCTATGATATCATCAGGGGGCTATGGCTACACCTTC.

This clonotype has a count of ten or more. This sequence joins TRBV28 and TRBJ2-7, with D possibly TRBD2 on 5 matching bases. V lost 1 base, J lost 5 bases, and 9 bases lay in between. CDR1 is MDHEN and CDR2 is SYDVKM in the germline V gene. CDR3 length equals 13 residues. CDR3 sequence: CASSLSSSNEQYF. CDR3 coding DNA: TGTGCCAGCAGTTTATCGTCTAGCAACGAGCAGTACTTC.

On this clonotype: It is likely a read error: a sequence one base away is far more abundant. V usage is TRBV28 and J usage is TRBJ2-7; the D gene is possibly TRBD2 (5 bases). The V end lost 2 bases, the J end lost 7 bases, and 18 bases lay between the germline ends. CDR1 MDHEN and CDR2 SYDVKM come from the germline V gene. The CDR3 is 15 residues long. This CDR3 reads CASSLTGSSYNEQYF. As DNA, the CDR3 is TGTGCCAGCAGTTTAACGGGAAGTTCCTACAATGAGCAGTACTTC.

This clonotype came up many times. A read error may account for a junction end that differs from germline. The J gene is TRBJ2-1, the V gene TRBV20-1; 7 bases are shared with TRBD1. This CDR3 comprises 14 residues. The germline V gene encodes CDR1 DFQATT and CDR2 SNEGSKA (reference sequence). The chain's CDR3 is CSARDRVSYNEQFF. The CDR3 nucleotides are TGCAGTGCTCGAGACAGGGTCTCCTACAATGAGCAGTTCTTC.

This clonotype was counted at least ten times. V usage is TRBV2 and J usage is TRBJ2-3; D is unresolved. The CDR3 is 14 residues long. With 0 bases removed from V and 2 bases from J, the gap between germline ends came to 6 bases. Looked up from germline, CDR1 is SNHLY and CDR2 is FYNNEI. The CDR3 sequence: CASSEALITDTQYF. The CDR3 DNA reads as TGTGCCAGCAGTGAAGCACTAATCACAGATACGCAGTATTTT.

This clonotype was detected many times. The chain carries TRBV12-3 or TRBV12-4 and TRBJ1-5, with D possibly TRBD1 on 5 matching bases. Trimming removed 3 bases at V and 6 bases at J, with 18 bases between. This CDR3 has 16 residues. Written as DNA, the CDR3 is TGTGCCAGCAGTTTGGGGGGACGTCTCGAGACTCAGCCCCAGCATTTT. Protein: CASSLGGRLETQPQHF.

This clonotype was seen at least ten times. The V and J genes are TRBV28 and TRBJ1-5, with D unresolved. Germline V gene sequence: CDR1 MDHEN, CDR2 SYDVKM. V lost 1 base and J 3 bases, leaving 10 bases between the germline ends. The CDR3 sequence is 15 residues long. This CDR3 is CASSLFSGNNQPQHF. In DNA, the CDR3 is TGTGCCAGCAGTTTATTTTCAGGTAACAATCAGCCCCAGCATTTT.

V usage is TRBV20-1 and J usage is TRBJ2-5; 8 nucleotides match TRBD2. The V segment lost 3 bases and the J segment 4 bases; nucleotides outside the gene matches: 16. CDR3 length equals 17 residues. Germline CDR1 DFQATT, CDR2 SNEGSKA (reference sequence). The CDR3 nucleotides are TGCAGTGCTAGGGCCGGTGGGGTGTCGGGGGGGACAGAGACCCAGTACTTC. Amino acids: CSARAGGVSGGTETQYF.

This clonotype was detected many times. The V gene is TRBV20-1, the J gene TRBJ2-1; 13 bases map to TRBD2. V shed 3 bases and J 6 bases; nucleotides not matched to a gene: 8. Germline loops: CDR1 DFQATT, CDR2 SNEGSKA (reference sequence). This CDR3 is 16 amino acids long. CDR3 amino acids: CSARSPGLAGVNEQFF. The DNA of the CDR3 is TGCAGTGCTAGGAGCCCAGGACTAGCGGGAGTCAATGAGCAGTTCTTC.

The chain has TRBV7-2 and TRBJ2-1, with TRBD2 as a possible D gene (6 bases). Trimming took 0 bases from V and 8 from J, leaving 11 bases between them. From germline, CDR1 is SGHTA and CDR2 FQGNSA. The CDR3 covers 14 residues. This CDR3 reads CASSLAGRGDEQFF. CDR3 bases: TGTGCCAGCAGCTTAGCCGGGAGAGGCGATGAGCAGTTCTTC.

A remark on this clonotype: A read error may explain this, as a much larger clone is one base away. V gene TRBV12-3 or TRBV12-4 combines with J gene TRBJ2-1; D not resolved. This CDR3 spans 13 amino acids. In DNA form, the CDR3 reads TGTGCCGGCAGCCCCGGGTCAGGCAATGAGCAGTTCTTC. Its translation: CAGSPGSGNEQFF.

This clonotype was counted many times. This chain connects TRBV12-3 or TRBV12-4 to TRBJ2-3; TRBD2 might be the D (5 bases). With 3 bases removed from V and 4 bases from J, the gap between germline ends came to 11 bases. The CDR3 covers 14 residues. The CDR3 bases are TGTGCCAGCAGTTTTTCCCCGGGGTCAGATACGCAGTATTTT. This gives the protein CASSFSPGSDTQYF.

This clonotype was observed a few times. This chain links TRBV7-8 with TRBJ2-1; TRBD2 matches 8 bases. Germline V gene sequence: CDR1 SGHVS, CDR2 FQNEAQ. The CDR3 consists of 16 residues. V trimming: 1 base; J trimming: 6 bases; junction bases outside the gene matches: 8. CDR3 in DNA: TGTGCCAGCAGCTTAGTTTCCCTAGCGGGCCGCAATGAGCAGTTCTTC. Residues: CASSLVSLAGRNEQFF.

This clonotype appeared many times. The chain is built from TRBV11-2 and TRBJ2-7; 7 bases fit TRBD2. The CDR3 has 16 residues. V lost 7 bases to trimming and J lost 0 bases; unmatched junction nucleotides: 12. Per the germline V gene, CDR1 is SGHAT and CDR2 is FQNNGV. The CDR3 DNA reads TGTGCCAGCACCGACATACGCCGCGGGAGCTCCTACGAGCAGTACTTC. Translated, it gives CASTDIRRGSSYEQYF.

The table lists this clonotype with many counts. This chain joins TRBV9 and TRBJ1-1; TRBD1 might be the D (5 bases). Per germline, CDR1 SGDLS and CDR2 YYNGEE. The CDR3 is 14 residues long. Trimming removed 3 bases at V and 4 bases at J, with 13 bases between. CDR3 in DNA: TGTGCCAGCAGCGCCGGAGGTGGGGCCACTGAAGCTTTCTTT. It yields the protein CASSAGGGATEAFF.

The chain recombines TRBV20-1 with TRBJ2-5, with 8 bases fitting TRBD1. The CDR3 is made up of 15 amino acids. Germline loops: CDR1 DFQATT, CDR2 SNEGSKA (reference sequence). V shed 6 bases, J shed 2 bases, and the junction held 11 bases outside the gene matches. DNA for the CDR3: TGCAGTGCCGGCCCAGGGGGCTCGGGGCAAGAGACCCAGTACTTC. Translating gives CSAGPGGSGQETQYF.

This clonotype was counted between two and nine times. V is TRBV5-4 and J is TRBJ1-1; perhaps TRBD1 as D (6 bases). The germline V gene has CDR1 SGHNT and CDR2 YYREEE (reference sequence). This CDR3 has 16 amino acids. V shed 0 bases and J shed 2 bases, with 14 bases lying between them. In DNA, the CDR3 is TGTGCCAGCAGCTTGGGAGGGGGGGCCAGTAACACTGAAGCTTTCTTT. Translating it yields CASSLGGGASNTEAFF. The full variable domain, in which reference TRBV5-4 and TRBJ1-1 provide the parts outside the CDR3, is ETGVTQSPTHLIKTRGQQVTLRCSSQSGHNTVSWYQQALGQGPQFIFQYYREEENGRGNFPPRFSGLQFPNYSSELNVNALELDDSALYLCASSLGGGASNTEAFFGQGTRLTVV.

This clonotype was picked up many times. The V gene is TRBV20-1, the J gene TRBJ1-2, with TRBD1 matching over 8 bases. CDR3 size: 13 residues. CDR1 and CDR2 from the germline V gene are DFQATT and SNEGSKA (reference sequence). Unmatched junction bases numbered 9, after V lost 5 bases and J lost 7 bases. This CDR3 is CSAGRQGHFGYTF. The CDR3 region has the DNA TGCAGTGCTGGGAGACAGGGGCATTTTGGCTACACCTTC.